The clone carrying this T cell receptor (beta chain) was observed at least ten times. Its antigen is unidentified. The data are from a study of T cells in Graves' hyperthyroidism and ophthalmopathy. The CDR3 runs to 14 residues. V gave up 3 bases and J gave up 5 bases, with 13 bases separating them. Study-wide results and caveats: In the analysis, a 13 V-J model separated ophthalmopathy from stable hyperthyroidism. Blood also contained most expanded thyroid clonotypes above 0.001.

It was RNA transcripts that yielded the amplified TCR beta CDR3 regions. The HTBI set primed first-round TCR CDR3 RT-PCR. TCRdb recomputed calls from the multiplex PCR reads with MiXCR, one row per CDR3 protein. The sample shows around 300,000 distinct CDR3 sequences, around 15% of them seen only once. Sequencing was done on a sample of blood. This clonotype originated in a woman in her 40s with Graves' ophthalmopathy. The genes are TRBV12-3 or TRBV12-4 and TRBJ1-1; tentatively, D is TRBD1 (5 bases). Here the CDR3 DNA reads TGTGCCAGCAGTTTCGTGGGTGGGGGAACTGAAGCTTTCTTT. Translated, it gives CASSFVGGGTEAFF.